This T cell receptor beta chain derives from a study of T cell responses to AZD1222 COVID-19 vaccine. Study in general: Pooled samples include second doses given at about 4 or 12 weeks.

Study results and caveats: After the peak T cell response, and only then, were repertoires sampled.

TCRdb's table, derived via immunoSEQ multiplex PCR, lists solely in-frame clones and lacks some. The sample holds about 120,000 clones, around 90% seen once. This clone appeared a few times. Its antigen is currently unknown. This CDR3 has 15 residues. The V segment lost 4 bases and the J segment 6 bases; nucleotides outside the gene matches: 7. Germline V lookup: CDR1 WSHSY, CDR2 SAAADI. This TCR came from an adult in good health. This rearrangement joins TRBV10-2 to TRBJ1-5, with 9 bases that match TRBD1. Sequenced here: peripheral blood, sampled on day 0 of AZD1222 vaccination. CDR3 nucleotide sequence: TGCGCCAGCAGTGGTGGGGTGACAGGGGGTCAGCCCCAGCATTTT. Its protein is CASSGGVTGGQPQHF.